This T cell receptor beta chain was identified in a study of cytomegalovirus exposure and HLA in healthy donors. Researchers ran the PCR with 60 Vbeta and 13 Jbeta primers. Data came from immunoSEQ multiplex PCR; TCRdb stores just in-frame clones and leaves some out. The sample shows 140,000 to 150,000 clones, over 60% of them seen only once. In the case of this clone: The antigen is not known.

The study's findings and limits: In a later analysis, TCR association rates varied by HLA locus: DRB1 most, HLA-C fewest. Three CMV-associated chains proved CMV antigen-specific in vitro.

This CDR3 contains 16 residues. CDR1 SEHNR and CDR2 FQNEAQ come from the germline V gene (reference sequence). V dropped 0 bases and J dropped 1; count of bases not matched to a gene: 5. V gene TRBV7-9 combines with J gene TRBJ2-7; 8 bases are shared with TRBD1. Source material: PBMCs. This clonotype was sampled from a woman between 18 and 30 years old in good health and CMV-seronegative. DNA for the CDR3: TGTGCCAGCAGCTTAGCTGAGACAGGGGCGTCCTACGAGCAGTACTTC. Residues: CASSLAETGASYEQYF.